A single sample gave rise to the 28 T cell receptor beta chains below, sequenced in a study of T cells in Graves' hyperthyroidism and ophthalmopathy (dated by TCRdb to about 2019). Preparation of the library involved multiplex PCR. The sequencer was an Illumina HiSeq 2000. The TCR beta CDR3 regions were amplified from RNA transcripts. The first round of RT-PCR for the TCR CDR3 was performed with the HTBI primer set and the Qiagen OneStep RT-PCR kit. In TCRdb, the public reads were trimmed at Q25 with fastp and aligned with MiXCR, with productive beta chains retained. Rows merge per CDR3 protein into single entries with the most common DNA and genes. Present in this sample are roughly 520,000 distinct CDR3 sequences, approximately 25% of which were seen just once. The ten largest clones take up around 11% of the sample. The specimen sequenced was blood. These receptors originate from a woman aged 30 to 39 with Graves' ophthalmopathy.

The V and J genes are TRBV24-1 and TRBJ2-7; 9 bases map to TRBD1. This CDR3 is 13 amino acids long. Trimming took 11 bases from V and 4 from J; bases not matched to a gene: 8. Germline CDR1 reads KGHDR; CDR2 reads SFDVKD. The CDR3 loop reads CAIQRGQGYEQYF. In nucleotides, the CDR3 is TGTGCCATCCAGCGGGGACAGGGTTACGAGCAGTACTTC.

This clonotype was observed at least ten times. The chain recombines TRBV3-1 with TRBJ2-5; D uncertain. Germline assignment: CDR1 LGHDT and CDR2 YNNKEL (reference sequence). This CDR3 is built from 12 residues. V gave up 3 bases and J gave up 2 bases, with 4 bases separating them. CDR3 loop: CASSHEQETQYF. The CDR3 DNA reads TGTGCCAGCAGCCATGAGCAAGAGACCCAGTACTTC.

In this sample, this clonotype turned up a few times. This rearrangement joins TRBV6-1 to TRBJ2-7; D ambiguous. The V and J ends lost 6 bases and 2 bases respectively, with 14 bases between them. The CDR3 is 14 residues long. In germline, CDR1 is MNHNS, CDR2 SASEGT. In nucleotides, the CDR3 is TGTGCCAGCAGACCTCGGCACACTGCCTACGAGCAGTACTTC. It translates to CASRPRHTAYEQYF.

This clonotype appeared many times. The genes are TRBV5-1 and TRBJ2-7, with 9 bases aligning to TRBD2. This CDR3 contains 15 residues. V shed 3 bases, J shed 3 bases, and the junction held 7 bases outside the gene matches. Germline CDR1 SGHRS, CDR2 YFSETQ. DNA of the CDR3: TGCGCCAGCAGCTACATAGCGGGGGCCGACTACGAGCAGTACTTC. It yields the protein CASSYIAGADYEQYF.

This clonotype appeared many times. The CDR3 DNA is TGTGCCAGCAGTTTATCGGGCCAGGGGGCCTATGGCTACACCTTC. This gives the protein CASSLSGQGAYGYTF. The chain has TRBV27 and TRBJ1-2; 8 positions agree with TRBD1. This CDR3 comprises 15 residues. Germline trimming cut 0 bases from V and 4 bases from J; bases unmatched to any gene: 4. The germline CDR1 and CDR2 sequences are MNHEY and SMNVEV (reference sequence).

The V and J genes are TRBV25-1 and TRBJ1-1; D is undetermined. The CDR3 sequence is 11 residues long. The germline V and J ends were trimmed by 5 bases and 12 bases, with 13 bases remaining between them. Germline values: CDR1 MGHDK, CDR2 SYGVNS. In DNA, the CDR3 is TGTGCCAGCAGTTTGGTTCGTGAGACTTTCTTT. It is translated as CASSLVRETFF.

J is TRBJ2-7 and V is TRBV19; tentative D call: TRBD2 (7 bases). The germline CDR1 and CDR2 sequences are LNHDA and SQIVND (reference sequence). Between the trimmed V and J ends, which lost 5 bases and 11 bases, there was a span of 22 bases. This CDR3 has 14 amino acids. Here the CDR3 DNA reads TGTGCCAGTAGTGAGGGGGGGCAAACCGGCCCTAAGTACTTC. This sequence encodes CASSEGGQTGPKYF.

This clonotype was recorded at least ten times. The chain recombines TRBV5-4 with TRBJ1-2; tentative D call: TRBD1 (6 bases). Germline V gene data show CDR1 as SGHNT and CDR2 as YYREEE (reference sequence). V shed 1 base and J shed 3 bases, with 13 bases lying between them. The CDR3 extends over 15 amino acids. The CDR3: CASSLLAGDYYGYTF. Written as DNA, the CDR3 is TGTGCCAGCAGCTTGTTGGCAGGGGACTACTATGGCTACACCTTC.

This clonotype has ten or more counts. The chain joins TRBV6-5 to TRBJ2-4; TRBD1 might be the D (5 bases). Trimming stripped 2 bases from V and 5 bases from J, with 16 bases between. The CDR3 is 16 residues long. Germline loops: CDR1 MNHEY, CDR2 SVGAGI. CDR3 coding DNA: TGTGCCAGCAGTTACCATACATTGGTAGGGGAAAACATTCAGTACTTC. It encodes CASSYHTLVGENIQYF.

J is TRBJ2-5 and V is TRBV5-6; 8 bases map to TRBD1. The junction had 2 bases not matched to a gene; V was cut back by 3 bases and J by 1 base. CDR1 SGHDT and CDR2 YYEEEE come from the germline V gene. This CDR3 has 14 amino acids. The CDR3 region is CASSSTGVQETQYF. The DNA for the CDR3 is TGTGCCAGCAGCTCGACAGGGGTCCAAGAGACCCAGTACTTC.

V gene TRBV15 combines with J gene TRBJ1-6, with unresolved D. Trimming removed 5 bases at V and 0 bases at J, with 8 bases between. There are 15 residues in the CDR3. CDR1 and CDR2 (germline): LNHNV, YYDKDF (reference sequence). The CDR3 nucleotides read TGTGCCACCAGCTCAAGGAGCTCCTATAATTCACCCCTCCACTTT. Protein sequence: CATSSRSSYNSPLHF.

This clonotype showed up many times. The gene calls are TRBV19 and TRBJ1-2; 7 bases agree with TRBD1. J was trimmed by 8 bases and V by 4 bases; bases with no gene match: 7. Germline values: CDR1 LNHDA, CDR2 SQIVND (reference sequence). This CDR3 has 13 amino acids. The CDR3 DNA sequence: TGTGCCAGTAGTAAGGGACAGCAATTGGGCTACACCTTC. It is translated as CASSKGQQLGYTF.

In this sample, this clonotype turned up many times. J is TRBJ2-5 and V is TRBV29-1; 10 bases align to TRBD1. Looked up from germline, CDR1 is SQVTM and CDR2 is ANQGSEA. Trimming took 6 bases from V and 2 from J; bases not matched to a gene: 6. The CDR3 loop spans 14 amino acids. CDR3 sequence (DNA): TGCAGCGTAATACCGGGACAGGGGCAAGAGACCCAGTACTTC. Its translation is CSVIPGQGQETQYF. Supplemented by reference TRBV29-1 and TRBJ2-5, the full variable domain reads SAVISQKPSRDICQRGTSLTIQCQVDSQVTMMFWYRQQPGQSLTLIATANQGSEATYESGFVIDKFPISRPNLTFSTLTVSNMSPEDSSIYLCSVIPGQGQETQYFGPGTRLLVL.

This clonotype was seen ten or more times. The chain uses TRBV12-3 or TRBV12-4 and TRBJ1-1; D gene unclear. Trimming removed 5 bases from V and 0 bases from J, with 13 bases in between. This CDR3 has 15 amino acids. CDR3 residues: CASSQQITVNTEAFF. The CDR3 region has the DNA TGTGCCAGCAGTCAACAGATTACGGTGAACACTGAAGCTTTCTTT.

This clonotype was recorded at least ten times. CDR3 loop: CASSLGQEIQPQHF. The CDR3, as DNA: TGTGCCAGCAGCTTAGGACAGGAGATTCAGCCCCAGCATTTT. This rearrangement joins TRBV7-9 to TRBJ1-5, with D perhaps TRBD1 (6 bases). The CDR3 loop spans 14 amino acids. V lost 1 base, J lost 6 bases, and 10 bases lay in between. Germline V lookup: CDR1 SEHNR, CDR2 FQNEAQ (reference sequence).

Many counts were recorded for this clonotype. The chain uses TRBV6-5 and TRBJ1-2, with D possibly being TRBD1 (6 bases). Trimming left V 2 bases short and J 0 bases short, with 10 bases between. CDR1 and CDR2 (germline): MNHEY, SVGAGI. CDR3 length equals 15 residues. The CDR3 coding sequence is TGTGCCAGCAGTTACGGGGGGGCCTCTAACTATGGCTACACCTTC. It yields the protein CASSYGGASNYGYTF.

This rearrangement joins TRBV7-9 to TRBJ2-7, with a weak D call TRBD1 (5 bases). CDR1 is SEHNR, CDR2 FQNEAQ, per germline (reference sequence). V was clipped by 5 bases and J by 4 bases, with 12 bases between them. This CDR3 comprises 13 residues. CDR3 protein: CASSHIQGYEQYF. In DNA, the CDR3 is TGTGCCAGCAGCCATATCCAGGGTTACGAGCAGTACTTC.

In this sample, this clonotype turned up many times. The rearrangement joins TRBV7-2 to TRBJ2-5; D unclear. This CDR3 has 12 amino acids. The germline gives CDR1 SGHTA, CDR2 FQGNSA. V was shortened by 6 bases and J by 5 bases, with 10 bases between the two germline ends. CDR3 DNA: TGTGCCAGCAGTTCTAGTTTGGAGACCCAGTACTTC. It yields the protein CASSSSLETQYF.

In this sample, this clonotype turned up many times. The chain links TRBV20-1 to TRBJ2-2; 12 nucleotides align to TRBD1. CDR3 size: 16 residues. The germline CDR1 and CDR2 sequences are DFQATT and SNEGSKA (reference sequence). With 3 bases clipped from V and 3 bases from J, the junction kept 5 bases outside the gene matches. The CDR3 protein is CSASSGQGAYTGELFF. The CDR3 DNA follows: TGCAGTGCTAGTTCGGGACAGGGGGCCTACACCGGGGAGCTGTTTTTT.

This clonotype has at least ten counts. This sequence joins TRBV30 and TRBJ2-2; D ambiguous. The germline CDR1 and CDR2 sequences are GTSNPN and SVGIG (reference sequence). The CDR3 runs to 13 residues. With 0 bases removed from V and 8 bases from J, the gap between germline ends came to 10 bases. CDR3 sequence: CAWSVLGSGELFF. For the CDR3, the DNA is TGTGCCTGGAGTGTACTGGGGTCTGGGGAGCTGTTTTTT.

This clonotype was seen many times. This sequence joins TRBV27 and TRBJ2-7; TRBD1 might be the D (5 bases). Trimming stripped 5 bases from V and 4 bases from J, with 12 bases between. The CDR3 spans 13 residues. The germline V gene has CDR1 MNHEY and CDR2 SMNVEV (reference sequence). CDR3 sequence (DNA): TGTGCCAGCAGTCGAACCCAGGGTTACGAGCAGTACTTC. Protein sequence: CASSRTQGYEQYF.

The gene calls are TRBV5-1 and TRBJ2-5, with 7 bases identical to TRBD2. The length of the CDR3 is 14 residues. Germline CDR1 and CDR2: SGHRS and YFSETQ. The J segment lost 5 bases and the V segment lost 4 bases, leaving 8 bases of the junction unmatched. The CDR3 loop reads CASSPGGVWETQYF. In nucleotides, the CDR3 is TGCGCCAGCAGCCCGGGAGGAGTGTGGGAGACCCAGTACTTC.

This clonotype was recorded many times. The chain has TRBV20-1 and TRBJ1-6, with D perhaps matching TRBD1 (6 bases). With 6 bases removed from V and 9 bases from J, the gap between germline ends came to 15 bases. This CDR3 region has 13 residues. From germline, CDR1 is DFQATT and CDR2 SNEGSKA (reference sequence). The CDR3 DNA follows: TGCAGTGCCACCGGGACACTCGGTTCACCCCTCCACTTT. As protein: CSATGTLGSPLHF.

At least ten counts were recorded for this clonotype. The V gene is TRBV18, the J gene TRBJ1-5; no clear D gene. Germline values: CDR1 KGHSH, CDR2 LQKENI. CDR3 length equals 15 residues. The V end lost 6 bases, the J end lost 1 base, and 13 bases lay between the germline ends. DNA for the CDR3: TGTGCCAGCTCTACCAGCATGGGGAGCAATCAGCCCCAGCATTTT. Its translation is CASSTSMGSNQPQHF.

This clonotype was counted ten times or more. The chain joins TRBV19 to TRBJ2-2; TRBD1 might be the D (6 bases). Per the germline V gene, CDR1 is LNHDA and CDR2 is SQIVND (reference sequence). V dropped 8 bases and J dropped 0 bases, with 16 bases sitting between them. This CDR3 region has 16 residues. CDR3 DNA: TGTGCCAGTGGGTTTACCGGGACAACGAACACCGGGGAGCTGTTTTTT. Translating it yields CASGFTGTTNTGELFF.

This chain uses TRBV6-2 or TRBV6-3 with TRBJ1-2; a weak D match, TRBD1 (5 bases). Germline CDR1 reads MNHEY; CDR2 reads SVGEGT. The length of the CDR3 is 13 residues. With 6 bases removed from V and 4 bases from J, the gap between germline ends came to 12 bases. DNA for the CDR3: TGTGCCAGCAGAACCCCCAGGGTCTATGGCTACACCTTC. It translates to CASRTPRVYGYTF.

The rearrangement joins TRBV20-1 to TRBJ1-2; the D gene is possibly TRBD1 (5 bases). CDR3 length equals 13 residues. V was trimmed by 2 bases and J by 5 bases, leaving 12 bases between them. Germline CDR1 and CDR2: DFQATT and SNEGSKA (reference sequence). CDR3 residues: CSARKGTRYGYTF. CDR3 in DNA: TGCAGTGCTAGAAAGGGGACGCGATATGGCTACACCTTC.

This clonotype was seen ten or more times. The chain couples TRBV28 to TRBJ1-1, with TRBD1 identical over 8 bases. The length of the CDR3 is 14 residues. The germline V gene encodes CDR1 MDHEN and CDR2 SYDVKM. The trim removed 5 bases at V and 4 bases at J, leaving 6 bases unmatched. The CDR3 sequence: CASSADRASTEAFF. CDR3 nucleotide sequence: TGTGCCAGCAGTGCGGACAGGGCAAGCACTGAAGCTTTCTTT.